The sample holds a few counts of the clone carrying this T cell receptor (beta chain). Antigen: not known. The source of the sample is a study of T cells after yellow fever vaccination. Germline lookup yields CDR1 SEHNR and CDR2 FQNEAQ (reference sequence). V was pared by 0 bases and J by 8 bases, with 13 bases between. This CDR3 has 14 residues. Study-wide points: At 95% to 96% for CD4 and 88% for CD8, most primary-vaccination clones showed up again after the booster. From the bulk population, abundant clonotypes could contaminate and appear within FACS-sorted repertoires. CD4 and CD8 compartments shared a small share of clonotypes.

5'RACE template switching added a universal primer site and UMIs to TCR cDNA. TCRdb used MiXCR to reprocess the 5' RACE reads, holding one entry per CDR3 protein. This table has some 400,000 distinct CDR3 sequences, 18% appearing once. The source material was PBMCs, sampled before the yellow fever booster vaccination. The chain links TRBV7-9 to TRBJ1-2, with a tentative D call TRBD1 (5 bases). This TCR was recovered from a man between 18 and 29 years old who received the YFV17D yellow fever vaccine. CDR3: CASSLAGRARGYTF. CDR3 in DNA: TGTGCCAGCAGCTTAGCCGGCAGGGCAAGAGGCTACACCTTC.